This T cell receptor (beta chain) was found in a study of blood T cell repertoires in COVID-19. Overall study context: The United States, Italy and Spain were the sources of the acute and convalescent COVID-19 samples.

This CDR3 spans 11 amino acids. V was shortened by 3 bases and J by 6 bases, with 6 bases between the two germline ends. The V gene's germline CDR1 is SGHAT and CDR2 FQNNGV. In the authors' workflow: Reference gene primer amplification yielded estimated nucleated cell counts. Profiling relied on immunoSEQ multiplex PCR, and the TCRdb table lists in-frame clones only, not all of them. V, J and clone size were drawn from that table, and D and trimming were deduced from the DNA. In the table there are about 22,000 clones, approximately 80% of which are singletons. Source material: peripheral blood. V and J are TRBV11-2 and TRBJ2-7; D not resolved. The TCR sequence derives from a man of 80 years or more with active or convalescent COVID-19. The CDR3 nucleotides read TGTGCCAGCAGCTTTTTCAGCGAGCAGTACTTC. This codes for CASSFFSEQYF. The full variable domain, rest sourced from reference TRBV11-2 and TRBJ2-7, is EAGVAQSPRYKIIEKRQSVAFWCNPISGHATLYWYQQILGQGPKLLIQFQNNGVVDDSQLPKDRFSAERLKGVDSTLKIQPAKLEDSAVYLCASSFFSEQYFGPGTRLTVT.